These 2 T cell receptor beta chains originate from one sample sequenced in a study of CD8 T cells in ankylosing spondylitis. TCRdb recomputed calls from the 5' RACE reads with MiXCR, one row per CDR3 protein. The data show 85,000 to 100,000 distinct CDR3 sequences, with about 7.7% seen just once and 9.9% held by the top ten. The source material was blood, either unsorted or a sorted T cell fraction (not recorded which). Receptors originate from a male donor with ankylosing spondylitis or in good health (not recorded which).

The rearrangement uses TRBV25-1 and TRBJ1-5; no firm D call. Germline CDR1 and CDR2: MGHDK and SYGVNS. The CDR3 consists of 13 residues. The V end was cut by 3 bases, the J end by 5 bases, with 8 bases between. The CDR3 DNA reads as TGTGCCAGCAGTGATCGGGGTGATCAGCCCCAGCATTTT. This translates into CASSDRGDQPQHF.

Many counts were recorded for this clonotype. The chain uses TRBV6-5 and TRBJ1-1; D unresolved. The CDR3 runs 15 residues. V lost 2 bases and J lost 1, with 11 bases in between. Germline V gives CDR1 MNHEY, CDR2 SVGAGI. CDR3 sequence reads: CASSYSRAGNTEAFF. The CDR3 region has the DNA TGTGCCAGCAGTTACAGTCGGGCGGGGAACACTGAAGCTTTCTTT.